This TCR beta chain was obtained from a study of technical replicates of blood from a handful of donors. The repertoire was sequenced with immunoSEQ multiplex PCR; TCRdb's copy has only in-frame clones and lacks some. The sample carries 14,000 or so clones, less than 90% recorded once. J was trimmed by 4 bases and V by 5 bases; bases with no gene match: 5. This CDR3 has 14 amino acids. Germline V gene sequence: CDR1 MNHNS, CDR2 SASEGT. This rearrangement joins TRBV6-1 to TRBJ1-3; 7 bases are a match to TRBD1. This TCR derives from a human donor in good health. Sequenced sample: PBMCs. This CDR3 reads CASSKDREGNTIYF. DNA of the CDR3: TGTGCCAGCAGTAAAGACAGGGAAGGAAACACCATATATTTT.